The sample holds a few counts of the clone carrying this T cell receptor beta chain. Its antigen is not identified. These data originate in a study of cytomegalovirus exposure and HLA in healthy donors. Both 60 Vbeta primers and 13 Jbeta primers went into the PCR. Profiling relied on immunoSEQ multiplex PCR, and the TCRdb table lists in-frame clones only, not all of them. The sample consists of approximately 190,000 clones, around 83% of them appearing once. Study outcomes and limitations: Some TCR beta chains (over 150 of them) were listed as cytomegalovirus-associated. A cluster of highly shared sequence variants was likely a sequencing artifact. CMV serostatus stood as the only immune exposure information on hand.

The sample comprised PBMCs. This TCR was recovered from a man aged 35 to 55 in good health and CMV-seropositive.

The CDR3 loop is CASGQGSGANVLTF. As DNA, the CDR3 is TGTGCCAGCGGACAGGGGTCTGGGGCCAACGTCCTGACTTTC. The chain combines TRBV6-1 with TRBJ2-6, with TRBD1 matching over 9 bases. The ends lost 8 bases at V and 1 base at J; junction bases unmatched: 0. CDR1 is MNHNS and CDR2 is SASEGT in the germline V gene. This CDR3 has 14 amino acids.